This passage covers 11 T cell receptor beta chains from one sample sequenced in a study of T cells in Graves' hyperthyroidism and ophthalmopathy. Amplified TCR beta CDR3 regions came from RNA transcripts. The HTBI primer set was used in a first-round RT-PCR of the TCR CDR3. Via MiXCR, TCRdb re-called the multiplex PCR reads, giving one row per CDR3 protein. The sample contains roughly 500,000 distinct CDR3 sequences, roughly 45% of which appear only once. The specimen sequenced was peripheral blood or thyroid tissue (not recorded which). The receptors were sampled from an adult woman with Graves' disease, either hyperthyroidism or ophthalmopathy (not recorded which).

V gene TRBV25-1 combines with J gene TRBJ2-6; TRBD2 is a possible D gene (6 bases). CDR1 and CDR2 from the germline V gene are MGHDK and SYGVNS. This CDR3 has 17 amino acids. V was clipped by 5 bases and J by 1 base, with 15 bases between them. Written as DNA, the CDR3 is TGTGCCAGCAGTTTGCCAGGGAGGAGTTCTGGGGCCAACGTCCTGACTTTC. This gives the protein CASSLPGRSSGANVLTF.

This chain uses TRBV7-2 with TRBJ2-5, with 8 bases lining up with TRBD2. The length of the CDR3 is 18 residues. Trimming removed 5 bases from V and 5 bases from J; junction bases left unmatched: 19. Germline-derived CDR1 and CDR2 are SGHTA and FQGNSA. CDR3 sequence (DNA): TGTGCCAGCAGCCTTAGCGGGAAGGGCCCTTCAATAGGCGAGACCCAGTACTTC. Its protein is CASSLSGKGPSIGETQYF.

The J gene is TRBJ2-3, the V gene TRBV2, with 7 bases that match TRBD1. CDR1 is SNHLY, CDR2 FYNNEI, per germline. This CDR3 has 13 amino acids. V lost 5 bases, J lost 4 bases, and 3 bases stayed unmatched. The CDR3 region has the DNA TGTGCCAGCAGTAGGGACAGACCAGATACGCAGTATTTT. It yields the protein CASSRDRPDTQYF.

This chain joins TRBV11-2 and TRBJ1-4; a weak D match, TRBD1 (6 bases). The CDR3 is 13 amino acids. V lost 3 bases, J lost 8 bases, and 10 bases lay in between. Looked up from germline, CDR1 is SGHAT and CDR2 is FQNNGV. The CDR3 DNA follows: TGTGCCAGCAGCTTGGGGGGCATGGAAAAACTGTTTTTT. Protein product: CASSLGGMEKLFF.

Remarks on this clonotype: This clone may be a read error of a much larger clone one base away. The CDR3 reads CASSPQGQGDYEHYF. CDR3 in DNA: TGCGCCAGCAGCCCCCAGGGACAGGGGGACTACGAGCACTACTTC. This chain connects TRBV5-1 to TRBJ2-7, with 11 bases aligning to TRBD1. This CDR3 is built from 15 residues. CDR1 and CDR2 from the germline V gene are SGHRS and YFSETQ.

This clonotype was seen more than once but under ten times. The chain combines TRBV5-1 with TRBJ2-7; D could derive from TRBD1 or TRBD2 (6 bases each). The CDR3 is made up of 15 amino acids. The germline gives CDR1 SGHRS, CDR2 YFSETQ. Trimming cost V 0 bases and J 2 bases, with 12 bases left between them. This CDR3 is CASSLGGAVTYEQYF. The CDR3 nucleotides are TGCGCCAGCAGCTTGGGGGGGGCAGTCACCTACGAGCAGTACTTC.

This chain uses TRBV4-1 with TRBJ2-2, with 7 bases matching TRBD1. Germline V gene sequence: CDR1 MGHRA, CDR2 YSYEKL. V was pared by 0 bases and J by 1 base, with 2 bases of the junction left unmatched. The CDR3 extends over 16 amino acids. The CDR3 spells CASSQEAGGNTGELFF. CDR3 bases: TGCGCCAGCAGCCAAGAGGCAGGGGGGAACACCGGGGAGCTGTTTTTT.

The CDR3 reads CASSIGQGIDQPQHF. CDR3 in DNA: TGTGCCAGCAGCATCGGACAGGGTATTGACCAGCCCCAGCATTTT. The gene calls are TRBV7-8 and TRBJ1-5; 8 nucleotides agree with TRBD1. The junction had 10 bases not matched to a gene; V was cut back by 5 bases and J by 7 bases. Germline loops: CDR1 SGHVS, CDR2 FQNEAQ. The CDR3 extends over 15 amino acids.

J is TRBJ2-7 and V is TRBV25-1; no clear D gene. The germline CDR1 and CDR2 sequences are MGHDK and SYGVNS. Deletions cut 3 bases from V and 6 bases from J, with 12 bases between. CDR3 length: 13 amino acids. CDR3 region: CASSEAGVFEQYF. CDR3 bases: TGTGCCAGCAGTGAGGCTGGGGTTTTCGAGCAGTACTTC.

This sequence joins TRBV9 and TRBJ1-2; D possibly corresponds to TRBD1 (5 bases). CDR1 and CDR2 (germline): SGDLS, YYNGEE. The CDR3 has 14 amino acids. The V end was cut by 0 bases, the J end by 6 bases, with 12 bases between. The CDR3 loop reads CASSVVAGDDGYTF. In nucleotides, the CDR3 is TGTGCCAGCAGCGTAGTGGCGGGGGACGATGGCTACACCTTC.

Points on this clonotype: This may be a read error, as it is one base from a much larger clone. The rearrangement uses TRBV2 and TRBJ1-2; TRBD1 is a possible D gene (5 bases). Trimming shortened V by 6 bases and J by 7 bases, and 18 bases separated the two germline ends. The CDR3 sequence is 14 residues long. Germline CDR1 reads SNHLY; CDR2 reads FYNNEI. Here the CDR3 DNA reads TGTGCCAGCAGCTCCAGCAGGGACCTAGGTGGCTACACCTTC. The encoded protein is CASSSSRDLGGYTF.